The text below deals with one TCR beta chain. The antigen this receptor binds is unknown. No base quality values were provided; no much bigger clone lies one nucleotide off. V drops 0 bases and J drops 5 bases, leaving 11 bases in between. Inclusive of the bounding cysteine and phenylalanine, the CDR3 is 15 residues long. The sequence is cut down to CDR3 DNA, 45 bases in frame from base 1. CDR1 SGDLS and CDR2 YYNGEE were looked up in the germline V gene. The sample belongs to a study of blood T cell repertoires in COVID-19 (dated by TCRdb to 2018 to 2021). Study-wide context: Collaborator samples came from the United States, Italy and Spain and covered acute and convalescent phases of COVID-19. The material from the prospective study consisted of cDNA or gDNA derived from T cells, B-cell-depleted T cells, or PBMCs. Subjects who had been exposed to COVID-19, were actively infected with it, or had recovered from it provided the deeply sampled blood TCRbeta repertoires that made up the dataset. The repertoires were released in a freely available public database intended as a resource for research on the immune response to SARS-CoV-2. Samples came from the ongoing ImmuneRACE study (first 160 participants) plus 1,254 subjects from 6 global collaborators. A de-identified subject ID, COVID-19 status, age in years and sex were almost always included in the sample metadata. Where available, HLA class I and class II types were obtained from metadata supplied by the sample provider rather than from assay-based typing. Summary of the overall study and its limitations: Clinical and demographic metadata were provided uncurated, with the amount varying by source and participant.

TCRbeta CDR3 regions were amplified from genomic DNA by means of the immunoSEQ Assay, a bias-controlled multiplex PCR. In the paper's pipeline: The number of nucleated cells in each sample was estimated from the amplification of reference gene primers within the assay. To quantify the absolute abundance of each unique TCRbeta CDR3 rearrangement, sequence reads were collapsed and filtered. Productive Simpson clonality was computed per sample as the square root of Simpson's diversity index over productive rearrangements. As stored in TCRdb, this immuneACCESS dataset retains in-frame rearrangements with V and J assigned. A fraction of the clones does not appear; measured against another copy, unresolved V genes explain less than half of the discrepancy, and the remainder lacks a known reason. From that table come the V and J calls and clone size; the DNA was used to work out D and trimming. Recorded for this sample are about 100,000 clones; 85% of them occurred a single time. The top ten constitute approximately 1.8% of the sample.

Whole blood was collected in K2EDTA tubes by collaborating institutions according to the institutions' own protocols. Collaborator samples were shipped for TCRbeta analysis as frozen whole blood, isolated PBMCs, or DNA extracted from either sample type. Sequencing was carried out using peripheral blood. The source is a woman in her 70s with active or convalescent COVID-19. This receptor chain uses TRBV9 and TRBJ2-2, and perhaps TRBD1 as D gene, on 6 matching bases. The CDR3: CASSVGSGATGELFF. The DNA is TGTGCCAGCAGCGTAGGTTCAGGGGCGACCGGGGAGCTGTTTTTT.